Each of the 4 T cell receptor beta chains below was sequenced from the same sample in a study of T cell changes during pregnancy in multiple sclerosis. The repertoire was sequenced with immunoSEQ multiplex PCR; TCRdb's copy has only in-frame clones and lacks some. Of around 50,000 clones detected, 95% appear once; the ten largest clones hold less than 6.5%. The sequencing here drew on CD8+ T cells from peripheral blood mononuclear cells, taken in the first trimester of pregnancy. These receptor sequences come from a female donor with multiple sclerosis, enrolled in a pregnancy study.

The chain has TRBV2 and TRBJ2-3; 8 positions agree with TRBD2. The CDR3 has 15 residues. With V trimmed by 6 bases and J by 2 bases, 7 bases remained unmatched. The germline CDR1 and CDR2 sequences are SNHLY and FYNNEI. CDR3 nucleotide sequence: TGTGCCAGCAGCCCACTAGCGGCTAACACAGATACGCAGTATTTT. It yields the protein CASSPLAANTDTQYF.

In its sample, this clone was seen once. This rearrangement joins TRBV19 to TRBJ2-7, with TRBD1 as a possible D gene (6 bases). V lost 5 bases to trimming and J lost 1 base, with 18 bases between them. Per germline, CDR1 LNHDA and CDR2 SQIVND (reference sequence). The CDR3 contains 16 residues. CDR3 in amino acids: CASSSTHEGVSYEQYF. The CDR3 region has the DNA TGTGCCAGTAGTTCGACTCATGAGGGGGTTTCCTACGAGCAGTACTTC.

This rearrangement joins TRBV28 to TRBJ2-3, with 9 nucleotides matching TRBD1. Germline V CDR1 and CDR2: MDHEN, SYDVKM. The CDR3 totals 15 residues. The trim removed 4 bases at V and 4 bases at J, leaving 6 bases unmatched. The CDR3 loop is CASSSLTGGSDTQYF. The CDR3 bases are TGTGCCAGCAGTTCCCTGACAGGGGGGTCAGATACGCAGTATTTT.

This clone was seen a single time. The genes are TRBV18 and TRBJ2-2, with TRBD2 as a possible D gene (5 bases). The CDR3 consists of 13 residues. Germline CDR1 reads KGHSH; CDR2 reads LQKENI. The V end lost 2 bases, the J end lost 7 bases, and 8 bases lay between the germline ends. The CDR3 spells CASSPSTSGELFF. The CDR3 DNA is TGTGCCAGCTCACCATCTACTAGCGGGGAGCTGTTTTTT.